Given below is one TCR beta chain in context. No DNA is given; TCRdb re-called the 5' RACE reads and lists each CDR3 protein once. Its table lists approximately 15,000 distinct CDR3 sequences. These data belong to a study of T cells expressing NK-cell markers. On the study more broadly: Sorted T-cell subsets CD3+CD56+NKG2C+, CD3+CD56+NKG2C- and CD3+CD56-NKG2C+ were TCR beta-sequenced.

This receptor was obtained from a man aged 18 to 69 in good health. Sequences were obtained from blood T cells: a sorted CD56 or NKG2C T cell subset, CD4+ or CD8+ T cells, or bulk PBMC T cells (not recorded which).

The CDR3 sequence: CASSLRAAREWEQYF. This sequence joins TRBV7-2 and TRBJ2-7; TCRdb picks TRBD1, but there is no DNA to check that call. The CDR3 spans 15 residues. CDR1 and CDR2 from the germline V gene are SGHTA and FQGNSA.